Sequencing of this TCR beta chain was carried out in a study of cytomegalovirus exposure and HLA in healthy donors. Study-level information: Researchers previously reported finding 100 million or so unique TCR beta sequences from around 200 million T cells.

Nominally healthy donors were sampled, though unrecorded immune exposures were likely. PCR was performed using 60 Vbeta and 13 Jbeta primers. Clones were sequenced by immunoSEQ multiplex PCR, and TCRdb holds only the in-frame ones, with some missing. The data contain 160,000 or so clones, roughly 76% of them singletons. General observations from the study: Within the data, a cluster of highly shared sequence variants was likely a sequencing artifact.

A few counts support this clone. What it binds is unknown. Sequencing was performed on PBMCs. The source is a woman aged 50 to 60 in good health and CMV-seronegative.

DNA for the CDR3: TGTGCCAGCAGCTTGTTCACTAGCGGGACCCAAGAGACCCAGTACTTC. This translates into CASSLFTSGTQETQYF. The chain uses TRBV5-8 and TRBJ2-5; 10 nucleotides align to TRBD2. The CDR3 runs 16 residues. Germline V gives CDR1 SGHTS, CDR2 YDEGEE. Trimming took 1 base from V and 1 from J; bases not matched to a gene: 4.